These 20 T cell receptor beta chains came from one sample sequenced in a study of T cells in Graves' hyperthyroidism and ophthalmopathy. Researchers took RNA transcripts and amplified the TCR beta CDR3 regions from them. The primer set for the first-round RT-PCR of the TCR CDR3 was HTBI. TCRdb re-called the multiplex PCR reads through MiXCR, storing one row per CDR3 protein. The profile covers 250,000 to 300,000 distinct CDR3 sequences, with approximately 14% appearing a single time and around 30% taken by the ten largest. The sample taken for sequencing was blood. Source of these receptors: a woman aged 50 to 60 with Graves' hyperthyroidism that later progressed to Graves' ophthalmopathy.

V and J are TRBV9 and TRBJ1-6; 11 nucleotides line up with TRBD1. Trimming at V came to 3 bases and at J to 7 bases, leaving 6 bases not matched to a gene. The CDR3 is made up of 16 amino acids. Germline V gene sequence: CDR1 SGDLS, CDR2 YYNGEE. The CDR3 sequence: CASSARTGGWNSPLHF. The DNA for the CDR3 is TGTGCCAGCAGCGCTCGGACAGGGGGCTGGAATTCACCCCTCCACTTT.

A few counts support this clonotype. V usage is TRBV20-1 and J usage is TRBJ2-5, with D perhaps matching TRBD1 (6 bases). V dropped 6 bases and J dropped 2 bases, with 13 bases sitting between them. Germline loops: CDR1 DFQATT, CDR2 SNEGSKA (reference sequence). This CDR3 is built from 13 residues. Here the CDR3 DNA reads TGCAGTGCGGATAACGACAGGCAAGAGACCCAGTACTTC. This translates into CSADNDRQETQYF.

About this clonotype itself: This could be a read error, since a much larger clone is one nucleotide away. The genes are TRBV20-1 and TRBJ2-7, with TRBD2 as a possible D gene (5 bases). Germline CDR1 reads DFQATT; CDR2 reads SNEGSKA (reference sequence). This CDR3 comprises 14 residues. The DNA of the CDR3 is TGCAGTGCTAGAGATTGGAGGTCCTCCTACGTGCAGTACTTC. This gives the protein CSARDWRSSYVQYF.

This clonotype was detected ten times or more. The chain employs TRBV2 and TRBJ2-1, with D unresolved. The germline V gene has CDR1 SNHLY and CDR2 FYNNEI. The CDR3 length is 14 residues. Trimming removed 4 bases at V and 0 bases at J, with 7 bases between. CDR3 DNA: TGTGCCAGCAGTGTTTCTATCTCCTACAATGAGCAGTTCTTC. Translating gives CASSVSISYNEQFF.

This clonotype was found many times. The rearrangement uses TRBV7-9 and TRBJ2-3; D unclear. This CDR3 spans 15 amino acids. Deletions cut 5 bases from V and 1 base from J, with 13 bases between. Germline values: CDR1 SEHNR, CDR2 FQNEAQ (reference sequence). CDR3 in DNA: TGTGCCAGCAGCGCACCATCGGGTGGCACAGATACGCAGTATTTT. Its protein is CASSAPSGGTDTQYF.

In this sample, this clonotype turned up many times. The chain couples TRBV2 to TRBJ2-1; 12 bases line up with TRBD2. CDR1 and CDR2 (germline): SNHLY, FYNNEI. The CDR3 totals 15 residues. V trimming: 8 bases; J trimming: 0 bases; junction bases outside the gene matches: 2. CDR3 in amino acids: CASSSGRDSYNEQFF. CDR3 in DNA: TGTGCCAGCTCTAGCGGGAGGGACTCCTACAATGAGCAGTTCTTC.

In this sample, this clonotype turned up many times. DNA for the CDR3: TGTGCCAGCTCACCGGGGCCGGGAACTAATGAAAAACTGTTTTTT. It specifies CASSPGPGTNEKLFF. This rearrangement joins TRBV18 to TRBJ1-4; tentatively, D is TRBD1 (5 bases). With 3 bases removed from V and 1 base from J, the gap between germline ends came to 9 bases. The germline CDR1 and CDR2 sequences are KGHSH and LQKENI. The CDR3 loop spans 15 amino acids.

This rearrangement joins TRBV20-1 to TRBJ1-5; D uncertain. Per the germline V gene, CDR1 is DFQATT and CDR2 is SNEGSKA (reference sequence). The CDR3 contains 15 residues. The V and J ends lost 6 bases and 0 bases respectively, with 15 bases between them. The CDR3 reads CSAKNRADSNQPQHF. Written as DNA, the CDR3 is TGCAGTGCCAAGAACAGAGCCGATAGCAATCAGCCCCAGCATTTT.

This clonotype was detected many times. The chain's CDR3 is CASSWTGYTEAFF. DNA of the CDR3: TGTGCCAGCAGTTGGACAGGGTATACTGAAGCTTTCTTT. The chain links TRBV27 to TRBJ1-1; 8 positions agree with TRBD1. The CDR3 is 13 residues long. The germline CDR1 and CDR2 sequences are MNHEY and SMNVEV (reference sequence). The junction had 3 bases not matched to a gene; V was cut back by 4 bases and J by 5 bases.

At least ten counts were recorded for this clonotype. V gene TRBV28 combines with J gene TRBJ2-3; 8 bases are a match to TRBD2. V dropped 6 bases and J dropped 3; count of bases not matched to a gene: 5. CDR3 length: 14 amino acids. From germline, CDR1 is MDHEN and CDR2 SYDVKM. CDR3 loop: CASSTGGLTDTQYF. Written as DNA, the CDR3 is TGTGCCAGCAGCACGGGAGGGTTGACAGATACGCAGTATTTT.

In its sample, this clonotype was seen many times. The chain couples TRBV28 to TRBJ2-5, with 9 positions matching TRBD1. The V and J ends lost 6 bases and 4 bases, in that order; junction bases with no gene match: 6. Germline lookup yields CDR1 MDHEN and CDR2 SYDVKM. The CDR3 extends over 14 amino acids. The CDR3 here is CASSSGQGRETQYF. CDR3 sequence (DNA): TGTGCCAGCAGCTCGGGACAGGGAAGAGAGACCCAGTACTTC.

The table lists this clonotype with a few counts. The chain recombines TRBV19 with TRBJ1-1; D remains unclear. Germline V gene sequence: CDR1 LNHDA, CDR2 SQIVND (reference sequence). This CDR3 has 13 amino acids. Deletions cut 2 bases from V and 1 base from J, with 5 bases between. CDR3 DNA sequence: TGTGCCAGTAGTATAAGCCGGAACACTGAAGCTTTCTTT. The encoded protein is CASSISRNTEAFF.

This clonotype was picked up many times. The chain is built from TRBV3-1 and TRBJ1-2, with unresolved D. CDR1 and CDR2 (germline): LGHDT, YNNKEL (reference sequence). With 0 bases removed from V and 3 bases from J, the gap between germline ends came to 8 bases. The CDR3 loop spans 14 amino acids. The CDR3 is CASSQESEDYGYTF. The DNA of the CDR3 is TGTGCCAGCAGCCAAGAATCAGAGGACTATGGCTACACCTTC.

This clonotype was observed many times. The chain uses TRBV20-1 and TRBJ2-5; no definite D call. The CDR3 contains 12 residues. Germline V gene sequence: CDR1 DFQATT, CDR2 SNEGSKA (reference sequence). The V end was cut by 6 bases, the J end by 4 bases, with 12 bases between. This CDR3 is CSAHKGGETQYF. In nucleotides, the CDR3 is TGCAGTGCCCACAAGGGTGGAGAGACCCAGTACTTC.

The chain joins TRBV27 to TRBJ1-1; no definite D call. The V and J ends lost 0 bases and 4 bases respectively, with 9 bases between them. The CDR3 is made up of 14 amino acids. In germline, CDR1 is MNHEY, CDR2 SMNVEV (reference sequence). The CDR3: CASSLSSVGTEAFF. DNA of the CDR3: TGTGCCAGCAGTTTATCGTCTGTGGGCACTGAAGCTTTCTTT.

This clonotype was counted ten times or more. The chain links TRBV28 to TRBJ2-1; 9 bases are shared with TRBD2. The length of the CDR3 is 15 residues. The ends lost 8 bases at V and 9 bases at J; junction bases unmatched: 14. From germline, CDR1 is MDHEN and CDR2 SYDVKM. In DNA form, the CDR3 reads TGTGCCAGCGGAACCAGACTAGCGGTTGGCGGTGAGCAGTTCTTC. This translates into CASGTRLAVGGEQFF.

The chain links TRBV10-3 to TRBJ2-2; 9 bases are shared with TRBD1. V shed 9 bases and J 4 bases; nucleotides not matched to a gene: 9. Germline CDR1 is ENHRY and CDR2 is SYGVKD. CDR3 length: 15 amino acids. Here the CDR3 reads CAIGSGTGLTGELFF. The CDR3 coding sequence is TGTGCCATAGGATCCGGGACAGGGCTCACCGGGGAGCTGTTTTTT.

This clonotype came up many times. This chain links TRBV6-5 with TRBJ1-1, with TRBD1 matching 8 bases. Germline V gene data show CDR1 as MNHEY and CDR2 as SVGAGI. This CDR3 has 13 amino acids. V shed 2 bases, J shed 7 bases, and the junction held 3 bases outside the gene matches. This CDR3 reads CASSYRQGFEAFF. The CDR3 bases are TGTGCCAGCAGTTACCGACAGGGGTTTGAAGCTTTCTTT.

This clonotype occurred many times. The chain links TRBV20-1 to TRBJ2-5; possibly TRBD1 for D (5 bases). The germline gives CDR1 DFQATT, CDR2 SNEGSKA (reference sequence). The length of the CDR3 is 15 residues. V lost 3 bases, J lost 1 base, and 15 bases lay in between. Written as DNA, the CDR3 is TGCAGTGCTAGCCCAGCACAGGTTTTCCAAGAGACCCAGTACTTC. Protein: CSASPAQVFQETQYF.

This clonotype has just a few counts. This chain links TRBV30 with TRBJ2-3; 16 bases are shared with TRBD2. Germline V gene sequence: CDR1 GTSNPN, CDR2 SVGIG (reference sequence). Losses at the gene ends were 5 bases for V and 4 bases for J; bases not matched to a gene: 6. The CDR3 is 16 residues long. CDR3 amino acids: CAWGTSGRAGADTQYF. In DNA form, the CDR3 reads TGTGCCTGGGGGACTAGCGGGAGGGCGGGAGCAGATACGCAGTATTTT. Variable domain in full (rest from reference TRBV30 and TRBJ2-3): SQTIHQWPATLVQPVGSPLSLECTVEGTSNPNLYWYRQAAGRGLQLLFYSVGIGQISSEVPQNLSASRPQDRQFILSSKKLLLSDSGFYLCAWGTSGRAGADTQYFGPGTRLTVL.